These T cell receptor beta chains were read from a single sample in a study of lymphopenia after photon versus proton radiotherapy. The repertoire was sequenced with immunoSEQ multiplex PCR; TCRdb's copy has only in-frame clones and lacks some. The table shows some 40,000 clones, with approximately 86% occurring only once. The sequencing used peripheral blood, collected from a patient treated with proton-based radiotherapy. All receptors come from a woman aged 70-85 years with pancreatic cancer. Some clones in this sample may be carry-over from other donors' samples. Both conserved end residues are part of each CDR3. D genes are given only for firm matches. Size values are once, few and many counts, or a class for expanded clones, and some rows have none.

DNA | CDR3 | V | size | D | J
TGTGCTAGCAGCTTGTTGGCGGGAGTTGAGACCCAGTACTTC | CASSLLAGVETQYF | TRBV7-7 | - | TRBD2 | TRBJ2-5
TGTGCCAGCAGCTTAGCGAACAGGGCTGCCTACGAGCAGTACTTC | CASSLANRAAYEQYF | TRBV7-2 | - | - | TRBJ2-7
TGTGCCAGCAGCTTGGTAACAGGGAAGGTTGGAGGCTACACCTTC | CASSLVTGKVGGYTF | TRBV5-4 | - | - | TRBJ1-2
TGTGCCTGGAGTGGAGACTCCATCTCTGGAAACACCATATATTTT | CAWSGDSISGNTIYF | TRBV30 | - | - | TRBJ1-3
TGTGCCAGCAGTATGGGCGCAGGGAAAGTGGAGCAGTTCTTC | CASSMGAGKVEQFF | TRBV14 | - | - | TRBJ2-1
TGTGCCAGCAGCTTAGACTTTCGGGACCGCTACACCTTC | CASSLDFRDRYTF | TRBV7-2 | medium-sized | - | TRBJ1-2
TGCGCCAGCAGCCCCCGACAGGGCCCTACCTACGAGCAGTACTTC | CASSPRQGPTYEQYF | TRBV5-1 | - | TRBD1 | TRBJ2-7
TGTGCCAGCAGTTACTATCCAATGTCCGATGGCTACACCTTC | CASSYYPMSDGYTF | TRBV6-5 | - | - | TRBJ1-2
TGTGCCTGGAGTGTGGGCGTGGATAGCAATCAGCCCCAGCATTTT | CAWSVGVDSNQPQHF | TRBV30 | - | - | TRBJ1-5
TGCGCCAGCAGCTCAACAGGGGGACGTACTGAAGCTTTCTTT | CASSSTGGRTEAFF | TRBV10-2 | once | TRBD1 | TRBJ1-1
TGTGCCATCAGCGACGGGACCTACGAGCAGTACTTC | CAISDGTYEQYF | TRBV10-3 | - | - | TRBJ2-7
TGTGCCAGTCGATCGGTGAGGGCTTTAGGCAATGAGCAGTTCTTC | CASRSVRALGNEQFF | TRBV28 | - | - | TRBJ2-1
TGTGCCAGCTCAAGGACAGGGAACAATCAGCCCCAGCATTTT | CASSRTGNNQPQHF | TRBV28 | - | TRBD1 | TRBJ1-5
TGCAGCGTTGAGGGGGTTCAGGGCTCATCTAATGAAAAACTGTTTTTT | CSVEGVQGSSNEKLFF | TRBV29-1 | - | - | TRBJ1-4
TGTGCCAGCAGCTTCAGCCTAGGGAATCAGCCCCAGCATTTT | CASSFSLGNQPQHF | TRBV5-6 | few | - | TRBJ1-5
TGTGCCAGCAGCTTCCAACTCCAAGAGACCCAGTACTTC | CASSFQLQETQYF | TRBV7-9 | few | - | TRBJ2-5
TGCGCCAGCAGCTTAGGAGGGACAGGGGCCTACAATGAGCAGTTCTTC | CASSLGGTGAYNEQFF | TRBV5-1 | - | TRBD1 | TRBJ2-1
TGTGCCAGCAACCAGGGAGGGGTTAACACTGAAGCTTTCTTT | CASNQGGVNTEAFF | TRBV27 | - | - | TRBJ1-1
TGTGCCAGCAGTAAAGGGGCGGAGTATGGCTACACCTTC | CASSKGAEYGYTF | TRBV27 | - | - | TRBJ1-2
TGCAGTGCTAGTGCTAATTATGGCTACACCTTC | CSASANYGYTF | TRBV20-1 | - | - | TRBJ1-2
TGTGCCAGCAGCCAAGTATTGGGGCAGACACCAGATACGCAGTATTTT | CASSQVLGQTPDTQYF | TRBV4-2 | - | - | TRBJ2-3
TGCAGCGTTGAAGATATGGGTAGCGGGAGCCCTAACGAGCAGTACTTC | CSVEDMGSGSPNEQYF | TRBV29-1 | - | TRBD2 | TRBJ2-7
TGTGCCAGCAGCTTTAACGCGAACACCGGGGAGCTGTTTTTT | CASSFNANTGELFF | TRBV5-6 | - | - | TRBJ2-2
TGTGCCAGCAGCTTAGAGGCTTGGGACCAAGAGACCCAGTACTTC | CASSLEAWDQETQYF | TRBV7-9 | - | - | TRBJ2-5
TGTGCCAGCAGTGGGACTAGCGGGTGGGGCGAGCAGTACTTC | CASSGTSGWGEQYF | TRBV6-1 | - | TRBD2 | TRBJ2-7
TGTGCCAGCAGTCATCGGGGCCTTAGGTCACCCCTCCACTTT | CASSHRGLRSPLHF | TRBV14 | - | - | TRBJ1-6
TGCAGCGTTATGAACACTGAAGCTTTCTTT | CSVMNTEAFF | TRBV29-1 | - | - | TRBJ1-1
TGCGCCAGCAGCAGGACTAGCGGGGTTCGAGTGAGACAAGAGACCCAGTACTTC | CASSRTSGVRVRQETQYF | TRBV5-1 | - | TRBD2 | TRBJ2-5
TGTGCCAGCAGCTCGGGACAGGAAATTGGTGAAGCTTTCTTT | CASSSGQEIGEAFF | TRBV7-8 | - | TRBD1 | TRBJ1-1
TGTGCCAGCAGTTCGATGGACAGGGTACGCTACGAGCAGTACTTC | CASSSMDRVRYEQYF | TRBV27 | - | TRBD1 | TRBJ2-7
TGTGCCAGCAGCTTAGTCTCCGGGGCCAACGTCCTGACTTTC | CASSLVSGANVLTF | TRBV7-8 | - | - | TRBJ2-6
TGTGCCAGCAGCTTACCTGGAAACACCATATATTTT | CASSLPGNTIYF | TRBV2 | - | - | TRBJ1-3
TGTGCCAGCTCACCAATAGGGGGCGGCGGCAATCAGCCCCAGCATTTT | CASSPIGGGGNQPQHF | TRBV18 | - | TRBD1 | TRBJ1-5
TGCGCCAGCAGCTCAAACCCAGGGGGAGGTAATGAAAAACTGTTTTTT | CASSSNPGGGNEKLFF | TRBV5-1 | - | TRBD1 | TRBJ1-4
TGCGCCAGCAGCCAAGATCTCGAGACCTACGAGCAGTACTTC | CASSQDLETYEQYF | TRBV4-3 | - | - | TRBJ2-7
TGTGCCTGGAGTGCTGGGGTCACAGATACGCAGTATTTT | CAWSAGVTDTQYF | TRBV30 | - | - | TRBJ2-3
TGCGCCAGCAGCTTGTCTCCCCTCGTCGAGGCTGGAAACACCATATATTTT | CASSLSPLVEAGNTIYF | TRBV5-1 | - | - | TRBJ1-3
TGTGCCACCAGCAGGTCGACAGGGACGGACGAGCAGTACTTC | CATSRSTGTDEQYF | TRBV15 | - | TRBD1 | TRBJ2-7
TGTGCCAGCAGCCAAGCGGCAGGGATAAGGAACACTGAAGCTTTCTTT | CASSQAAGIRNTEAFF | TRBV14 | - | - | TRBJ1-1
TGTGCCAGTAGAGCGGCGTCTAACTATGGCTACACCTTC | CASRAASNYGYTF | TRBV19 | - | - | TRBJ1-2
TGTGCCTGGGGGACAGGAGAAAATCAGCCCCAGCATTTT | CAWGTGENQPQHF | TRBV30 | - | TRBD1 | TRBJ1-5
TGTGCCAGCAGTGCCGGGACAAAAAGCACCGGGGAGCTGTTTTTT | CASSAGTKSTGELFF | TRBV6-5 | - | - | TRBJ2-2
TGTGCCAGCAGCGTAACCGGGACGTTCGCCTACGAGCAGTACTTC | CASSVTGTFAYEQYF | TRBV7-9 | - | - | TRBJ2-7
TGTGCCAGCAGTGACAGGTCAAGCTCCTACAATGAGCAGTTCTTC | CASSDRSSSYNEQFF | TRBV21-1 | - | - | TRBJ2-1
TGTGCCAGCAGCAGAGACAGAGGAAACACCGGGGAGCTGTTTTTT | CASSRDRGNTGELFF | TRBV6-4 | once | - | TRBJ2-2
TGTGCCTGGAACGAGGGGGGCCCCTACAATGAGCAGTTCTTC | CAWNEGGPYNEQFF | TRBV30 | - | - | TRBJ2-1
TGTGCCAGCAGCTTGCCGGACCCAATCATCCGGAATGAGCAGTTCTTC | CASSLPDPIIRNEQFF | TRBV7-8 | - | - | TRBJ2-1
TGTGCCAGCAGTTTCCGACTCGCGGATACGCAGTATTTT | CASSFRLADTQYF | TRBV28 | - | - | TRBJ2-3
TGTGCCAGCAGCTCGCGGACAGGGGACCACCAAGAGACCCAGTACTTC | CASSSRTGDHQETQYF | TRBV7-9 | - | TRBD1 | TRBJ2-5
TGTGCCAGCAGTGAGGGTGTTAACACAGATACGCAGTATTTT | CASSEGVNTDTQYF | TRBV2 | - | - | TRBJ2-3
TGTGCCAGCAGCCGGGACAGATCCTACGAGCAGTACTTC | CASSRDRSYEQYF | TRBV5-4 | - | TRBD1 | TRBJ2-7
TGTGCCAGCAGTGACTCTAACGGGGTAAATGAGCAGTTCTTC | CASSDSNGVNEQFF | TRBV6-4 | - | - | TRBJ2-1
TGTGCCAGCAGCGGGACTAGCGGACCCCAAGAGACCCAGTACTTC | CASSGTSGPQETQYF | TRBV2 | - | TRBD2 | TRBJ2-5
TGTGCCAGCAGCTCCTTGGGCTACAATGAGCAGTTCTTC | CASSSLGYNEQFF | TRBV11-1 | - | - | TRBJ2-1
TGTGCCAGTAGTATAGTGGGCAGATTGAACACTGAAGCTTTCTTT | CASSIVGRLNTEAFF | TRBV19 | - | - | TRBJ1-1
TGTGCCAGCAGGCTTCCCCTAGCGGGAGTAACCGGGGAGCTGTTTTTT | CASRLPLAGVTGELFF | TRBV28 | - | TRBD2 | TRBJ2-2
TGTGCCAGCAGTTGGTCATTCGAAGCTTTCTTT | CASSWSFEAFF | TRBV28 | - | - | TRBJ1-1
TGCGCCAGCAGCCAAGATAGGAGCGGAGGCTACACAGATACGCAGTATTTT | CASSQDRSGGYTDTQYF | TRBV4-3 | - | - | TRBJ2-3
TGTGCCAGCAACGCGGACGGGACCATCGGTGGCTACACCTTC | CASNADGTIGGYTF | TRBV6-5 | - | - | TRBJ1-2
TGTGCCAGCATGAAGGACAGGGTGGGGTATGGCTACACCTTC | CASMKDRVGYGYTF | TRBV6-1 | - | TRBD1 | TRBJ1-2